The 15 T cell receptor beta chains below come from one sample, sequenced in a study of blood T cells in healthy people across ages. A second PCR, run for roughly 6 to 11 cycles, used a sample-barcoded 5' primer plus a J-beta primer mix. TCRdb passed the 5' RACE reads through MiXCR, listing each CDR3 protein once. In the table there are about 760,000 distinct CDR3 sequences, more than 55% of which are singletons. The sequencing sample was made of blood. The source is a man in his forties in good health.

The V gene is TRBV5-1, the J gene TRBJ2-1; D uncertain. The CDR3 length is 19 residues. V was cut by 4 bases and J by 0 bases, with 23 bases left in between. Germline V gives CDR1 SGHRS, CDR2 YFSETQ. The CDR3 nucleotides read TGCGCCAGCAGCGCCGGGCCGGGCCGAGAGATCTTCTCCTACAATGAGCAGTTCTTC. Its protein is CASSAGPGREIFSYNEQFF.

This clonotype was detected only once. Here the CDR3 reads CASSYDSPAKTQYF. In DNA, the CDR3 is TGTGCCAGCAGTTACGACAGCCCCGCGAAGACCCAGTACTTC. This chain joins TRBV6-5 and TRBJ2-7; D is perhaps TRBD1 (5 bases). TRBJ2-5 matches the DNA end more closely, so the J call is doubtful. Germline-derived CDR1 and CDR2 are MNHEY and SVGAGI. This CDR3 contains 14 residues.

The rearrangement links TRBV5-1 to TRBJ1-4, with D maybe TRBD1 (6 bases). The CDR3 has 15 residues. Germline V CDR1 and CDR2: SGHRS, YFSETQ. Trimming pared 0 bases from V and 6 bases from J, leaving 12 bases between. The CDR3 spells CASSLAGRTDEKLFF. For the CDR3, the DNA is TGCGCCAGCAGCTTGGCCGGAAGGACAGATGAAAAACTGTTTTTT.

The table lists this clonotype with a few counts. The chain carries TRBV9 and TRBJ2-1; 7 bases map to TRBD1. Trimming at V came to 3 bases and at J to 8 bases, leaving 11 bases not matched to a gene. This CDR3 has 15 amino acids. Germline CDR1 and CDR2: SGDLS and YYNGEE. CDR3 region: CASSAMKRDRDEQFF. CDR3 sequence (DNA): TGTGCCAGCAGCGCCATGAAGCGAGACAGGGATGAGCAGTTCTTC. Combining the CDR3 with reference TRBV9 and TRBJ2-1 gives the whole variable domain DSGVTQTPKHLITATGQRVTLRCSPRSGDLSVYWYQQSLDQGLQFLIQYYNGEERAKGNILERFSAQQFPDLHSELNLSSLELGDSALYFCASSAMKRDRDEQFFGPGTRLTVL.

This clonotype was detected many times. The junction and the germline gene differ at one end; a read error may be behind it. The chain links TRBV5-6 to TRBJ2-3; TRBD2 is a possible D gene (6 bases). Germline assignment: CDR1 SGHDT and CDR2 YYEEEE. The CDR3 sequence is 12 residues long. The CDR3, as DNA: TGCGCCAGCAGCTACAGCGGGGATACGCAGTATTTT. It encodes CASSYSGDTQYF.

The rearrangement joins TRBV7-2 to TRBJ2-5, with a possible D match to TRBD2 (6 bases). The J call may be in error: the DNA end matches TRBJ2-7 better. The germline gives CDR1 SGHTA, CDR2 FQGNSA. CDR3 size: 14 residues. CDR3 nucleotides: TGTGCCAGCAGTCCAATTGGGGGGTCCTACGAGCAGTACTTC. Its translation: CASSPIGGSYEQYF.

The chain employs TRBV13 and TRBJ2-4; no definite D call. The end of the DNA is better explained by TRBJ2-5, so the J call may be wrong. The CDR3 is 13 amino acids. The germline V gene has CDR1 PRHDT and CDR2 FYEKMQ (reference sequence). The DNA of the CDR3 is TGTGCCAGCAGCCCGTGGCAGAAAGAGACCCAGTACTTC. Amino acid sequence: CASSPWQKETQYF.

This CDR3 reads CASSQASGESTDTQYF. The CDR3 nucleotides read TGTGCCAGCAGCCAAGCTTCGGGGGAAAGCACAGATACGCAGTATTTT. V is TRBV4-2 and J is TRBJ2-3; perhaps TRBD2 as D (6 bases). Germline V gives CDR1 LGHNA, CDR2 YNFKEQ. This CDR3 is 16 amino acids long. V dropped 1 base and J dropped 0 bases, with 11 bases sitting between them.

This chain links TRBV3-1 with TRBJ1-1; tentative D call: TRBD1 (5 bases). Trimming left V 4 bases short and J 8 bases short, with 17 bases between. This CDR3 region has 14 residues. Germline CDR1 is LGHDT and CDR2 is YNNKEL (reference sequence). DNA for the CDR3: TGTGCCAGCAGCCCAGTTACTTGGGGGACCGAAGCTTTCTTT. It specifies CASSPVTWGTEAFF.

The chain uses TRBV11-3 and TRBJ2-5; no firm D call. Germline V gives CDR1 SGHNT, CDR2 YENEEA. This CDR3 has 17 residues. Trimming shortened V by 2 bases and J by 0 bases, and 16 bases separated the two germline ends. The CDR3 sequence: CASSLSFGSPDQETQYF. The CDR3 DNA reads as TGTGCCAGCAGCTTATCCTTCGGCTCGCCAGACCAAGAGACCCAGTACTTC.

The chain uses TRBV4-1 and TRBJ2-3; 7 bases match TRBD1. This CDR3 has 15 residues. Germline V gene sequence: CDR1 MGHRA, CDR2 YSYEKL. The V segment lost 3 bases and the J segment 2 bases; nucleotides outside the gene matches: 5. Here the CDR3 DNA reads TGCGCCAGCAGCCATACAGGGGTGAACACAGATACGCAGTATTTT. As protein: CASSHTGVNTDTQYF.

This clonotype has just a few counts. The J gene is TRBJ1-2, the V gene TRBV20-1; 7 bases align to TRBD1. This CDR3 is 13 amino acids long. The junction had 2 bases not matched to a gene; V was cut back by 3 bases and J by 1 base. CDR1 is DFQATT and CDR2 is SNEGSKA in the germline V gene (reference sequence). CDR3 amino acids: CSASGTDNYGYTF. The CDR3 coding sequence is TGCAGTGCTAGTGGGACAGATAACTATGGCTACACCTTC.

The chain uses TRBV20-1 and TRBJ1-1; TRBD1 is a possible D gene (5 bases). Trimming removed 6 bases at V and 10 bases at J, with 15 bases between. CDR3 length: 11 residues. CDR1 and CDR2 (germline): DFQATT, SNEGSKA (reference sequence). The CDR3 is CSANGGVLAFF. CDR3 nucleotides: TGCAGTGCCAATGGGGGGGTCCTAGCTTTCTTT.

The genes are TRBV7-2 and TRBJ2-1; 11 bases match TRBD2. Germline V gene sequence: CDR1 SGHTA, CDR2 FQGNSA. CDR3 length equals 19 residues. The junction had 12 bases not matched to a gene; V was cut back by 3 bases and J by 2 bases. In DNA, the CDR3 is TGTGCCAGCAGCTTCGGTTTCGGGCTAGCGGGAGGCGCCTACAATGAGCAGTTCTTC. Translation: CASSFGFGLAGGAYNEQFF.

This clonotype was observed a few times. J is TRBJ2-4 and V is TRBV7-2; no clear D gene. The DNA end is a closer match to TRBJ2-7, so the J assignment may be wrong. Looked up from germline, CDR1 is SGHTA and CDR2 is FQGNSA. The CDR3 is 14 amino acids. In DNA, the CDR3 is TGTGCCAGCAGCTTAGAGTGGGCAAGTTACGAGCAGTACTTC. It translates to CASSLEWASYEQYF.